These 19 T cell receptor beta chains originate from one sample sequenced in a study of cytomegalovirus exposure and HLA in healthy donors. Researchers ran the PCR with 60 Vbeta and 13 Jbeta primers. Assay: immunoSEQ multiplex PCR; the TCRdb copy retains only in-frame clones and omits some. The sample lists about 270,000 clones, roughly 70% occurring once. Sequencing was done on a sample of PBMCs. The receptor set was obtained from a female donor in good health and CMV-seronegative.

V usage is TRBV7-8 and J usage is TRBJ1-5; 7 bases are a match to TRBD1. V shed 5 bases, J shed 4 bases, and the junction held 8 bases outside the gene matches. CDR3 length: 15 amino acids. Germline V gene lookup returns CDR1 SGHVS and CDR2 FQNEAQ. In DNA form, the CDR3 reads TGTGCCAGCAGCACTCGCAGGGGGAGTAATCAGCCCCAGCATTTT. It specifies CASSTRRGSNQPQHF. The variable domain in full, with the rest retrieved from reference TRBV7-8 and TRBJ1-5, is GAGVSQSPRYKVAKRGQDVALRCDPISGHVSLFWYQQALGQGPEFLTYFQNEAQLDKSGLPSDRFFAERPEGSVSTLKIQRTQQEDSAVYLCASSTRRGSNQPQHFGDGTRLSIL.

The V gene is TRBV5-6, the J gene TRBJ1-2, with D possibly being TRBD1 (6 bases). Germline CDR1 SGHDT, CDR2 YYEEEE. There are 16 residues in the CDR3. The germline V and J ends were trimmed by 0 bases and 4 bases, with 16 bases remaining between them. Here the CDR3 DNA reads TGTGCCAGCAGCTTGGCCGCAGGGTGGACAGCCTATGGCTACACCTTC. Translating gives CASSLAAGWTAYGYTF.

The chain recombines TRBV25-1 with TRBJ2-5; 9 positions match TRBD1. The J call may be wrong; the DNA end is better matched by TRBJ2-7. The CDR3 is 15 residues long. Germline CDR1 MGHDK, CDR2 SYGVNS. The CDR3 is CASSAKGQGRYEQYF. The DNA for the CDR3 is TGTGCCAGCAGTGCTAAAGGACAGGGGCGCTACGAGCAGTACTTC.

In regard to this clone: At one boundary the junction diverges from the germline segment, which might be a read error. This chain uses TRBV7-9 with TRBJ1-1, with D perhaps TRBD1 (5 bases). The germline gives CDR1 SEHNR, CDR2 FQNEAQ (reference sequence). The CDR3 runs 15 residues. This CDR3 reads CSSSHWGEMNTEAFF. The CDR3 DNA sequence: TGTTCCAGCAGCCATTGGGGGGAGATGAACACTGAAGCTTTCTTT.

V usage is TRBV16 and J usage is TRBJ1-4; no clear D. V shed 3 bases and J shed 4 bases, with 9 bases lying between them. CDR1 is KGHSY and CDR2 is FQNENV in the germline V gene. The CDR3 sequence is 14 residues long. The CDR3 protein is CASSQSRINEKLFF. The CDR3 DNA is TGTGCCAGCAGCCAGTCCAGGATTAATGAAAAACTGTTTTTT. Drawing the rest from reference TRBV16 and TRBJ1-4, the complete variable domain is GEEVAQTPKHLVRGEGQKAKLYCAPIKGHSYVFWYQQVLKNEFKFLISFQNENVFDETGMPKERFSAKCLPNSPCSLEIQATKLEDSAVYFCASSQSRINEKLFFGSGTQLSVL.

This clone has just a few counts. The genes are TRBV29-1 and TRBJ2-7, with 7 bases lining up with TRBD1. Germline V gene sequence: CDR1 SQVTM, CDR2 ANQGSEA. Trimming cost V 6 bases and J 6 bases; bases outside gene matches: 14. The CDR3 runs 14 residues. The CDR3 coding sequence is TGCAGCGTCCTTGGGGACAGCCTAGTGGGCGAGCAGTACTTC. Amino acids: CSVLGDSLVGEQYF.

This clone was counted a few times. The DNA for the CDR3 is TGTGCCAGCACATCCGGGACTTACAATGAGCAGTTCTTC. Protein: CASTSGTYNEQFF. The gene calls are TRBV27 and TRBJ2-1, with D possibly being TRBD2 (6 bases). This CDR3 contains 13 residues. V was pared by 7 bases and J by 4 bases, with 11 bases between. Per the germline V gene, CDR1 is MNHEY and CDR2 is SMNVEV (reference sequence).

The chain carries TRBV15 and TRBJ1-5; D unresolved. Germline V gene data show CDR1 as LNHNV and CDR2 as YYDKDF (reference sequence). Trimming cost V 3 bases and J 3 bases, with 6 bases left between them. CDR3 size: 13 residues. The CDR3 bases are TGTGCCACCAGCAGGGGCGTCAATCAGCCCCAGCATTTT. It translates to CATSRGVNQPQHF.

The chain combines TRBV11-2 with TRBJ2-5; 7 bases line up with TRBD1. The DNA matches TRBJ2-7 better at its end, which makes the J call doubtful. The CDR3 has 14 residues. CDR1 is SGHAT and CDR2 is FQNNGV in the germline V gene. Here the CDR3 DNA reads TGTGCCAGCAGCTACGTACAGGGGTCCTACGAGCAGTACTTC. Amino acid sequence: CASSYVQGSYEQYF.

Worth noting for this clone: Other DNA sequences in the same sample also yield this CDR3. The V and J genes are TRBV6-5 and TRBJ2-5; no definite D call. Per germline, CDR1 MNHEY and CDR2 SVGAGI. The CDR3 covers 11 residues. The V end was cut by 6 bases, the J end by 5 bases, with 7 bases between. This CDR3 reads CASSTGETQYF. As DNA, the CDR3 is TGTGCCAGCAGCACCGGGGAGACCCAGTACTTC.

V usage is TRBV5-5 and J usage is TRBJ1-5; D unresolved. The length of the CDR3 is 15 residues. V was pared by 0 bases and J by 2 bases, with 9 bases between. Germline lookup yields CDR1 SGHKS and CDR2 YYEKEE (reference sequence). CDR3 DNA: TGTGCCAGCAGCTTGGCCGTCAGTGGCAATCAGCCCCAGCATTTT. It specifies CASSLAVSGNQPQHF. Looking up the rest from reference TRBV5-5 and TRBJ1-5 gives the full variable domain: DAGVTQSPTHLIKTRGQQVTLRCSPISGHKSVSWYQQVLGQGPQFIFQYYEKEERGRGNFPDRFSARQFPNYSSELNVNALLLGDSALYLCASSLAVSGNQPQHFGDGTRLSIL.

The chain is built from TRBV29-1 and TRBJ2-3; 8 nucleotides agree with TRBD2. Germline trimming cut 5 bases from V and 4 bases from J; bases unmatched to any gene: 8. The CDR3 covers 14 residues. Germline CDR1 SQVTM, CDR2 ANQGSEA. DNA for the CDR3: TGCAGCGTTAGGACTAGCTCTACCGCAGATACGCAGTATTTT. Protein sequence: CSVRTSSTADTQYF.

The rearrangement uses TRBV18 and TRBJ2-2; 10 nucleotides align to TRBD2. V was pared by 4 bases and J by 3 bases, with 5 bases of the junction left unmatched. The length of the CDR3 is 16 residues. The V gene's germline CDR1 is KGHSH and CDR2 LQKENI. The CDR3 coding sequence is TGTGCCAGCTCACGCGGACTAGCGGTTGACACCGGGGAGCTGTTTTTT. It codes for CASSRGLAVDTGELFF.

This rearrangement joins TRBV27 to TRBJ1-1; D may be TRBD1 (6 bases). The V end was cut by 5 bases, the J end by 0 bases, with 10 bases between. This CDR3 has 14 residues. Germline assignment: CDR1 MNHEY and CDR2 SMNVEV (reference sequence). The CDR3 loop reads CASSPRQVNTEAFF. The CDR3 DNA reads TGTGCCAGCAGTCCCCGACAGGTGAACACTGAAGCTTTCTTT.

This clone was counted only a few times. The chain recombines TRBV11-2 with TRBJ1-1; D unclear. The CDR3 contains 14 residues. V was cut by 0 bases and J by 4 bases, with 9 bases left in between. Germline V lookup: CDR1 SGHAT, CDR2 FQNNGV. The CDR3 bases are TGTGCCAGCAGCTTAGATCAGATATTCACTGAAGCTTTCTTT. The encoded protein is CASSLDQIFTEAFF.

This sequence joins TRBV9 and TRBJ1-1; D may be TRBD1 (5 bases). The CDR3 consists of 14 residues. V lost 0 bases and J 5 bases, leaving 11 bases between the germline ends. CDR1 and CDR2 from the germline V gene are SGDLS and YYNGEE. This chain's CDR3 is CASSVEAGRTEAFF. CDR3 nucleotide sequence: TGTGCCAGCAGCGTAGAGGCAGGGCGGACTGAAGCTTTCTTT.

The rearrangement uses TRBV28 and TRBJ2-7; 7 bases map to TRBD2. The CDR3 runs to 13 residues. Germline CDR1 and CDR2: MDHEN and SYDVKM. With V trimmed by 6 bases and J by 1 base, 3 bases remained unmatched. The CDR3 protein is CASRGGPSYEQYF. Here the CDR3 DNA reads TGTGCCAGCAGGGGAGGGCCTTCCTACGAGCAGTACTTC. The entire variable domain, with the rest obtained from reference TRBV28 and TRBJ2-7, is as follows: DVKVTQSSRYLVKRTGEKVFLECVQDMDHENMFWYRQDPGLGLRLIYFSYDVKMKEKGDIPEGYSVSREKKERFSLILESASTNQTSMYLCASRGGPSYEQYFGPGTRLTVT.

This sequence joins TRBV5-1 and TRBJ2-7; the D is unclear. Germline values: CDR1 SGHRS, CDR2 YFSETQ. V lost 2 bases and J 3 bases, leaving 9 bases between the germline ends. This CDR3 has 13 amino acids. CDR3 DNA sequence: TGCGCCAGCAGCTTCACCCCGGGCTACGAGCAGTACTTC. This codes for CASSFTPGYEQYF.

The chain links TRBV7-9 to TRBJ2-7, with D possibly being TRBD2 (6 bases). This CDR3 contains 13 residues. Between the trimmed V and J ends, which lost 5 bases and 6 bases, there was a span of 14 bases. Germline V CDR1 and CDR2: SEHNR, FQNEAQ (reference sequence). CDR3 region: CASSASGRIEQYF. The CDR3 DNA follows: TGTGCCAGCAGCGCATCGGGGAGGATCGAGCAGTACTTC.